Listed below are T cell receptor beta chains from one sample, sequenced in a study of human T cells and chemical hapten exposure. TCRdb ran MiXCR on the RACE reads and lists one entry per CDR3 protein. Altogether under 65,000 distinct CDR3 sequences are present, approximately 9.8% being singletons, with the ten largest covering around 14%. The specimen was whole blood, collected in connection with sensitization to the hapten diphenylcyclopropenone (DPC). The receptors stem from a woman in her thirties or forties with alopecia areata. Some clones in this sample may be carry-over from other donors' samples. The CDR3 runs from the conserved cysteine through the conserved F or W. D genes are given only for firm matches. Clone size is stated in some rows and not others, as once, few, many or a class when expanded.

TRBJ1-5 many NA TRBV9 TGTGCCAGCAGCGCCCAGGCGGGCATCGGTCAGCCCCAGCATTTT CASSAQAGIGQPQHF
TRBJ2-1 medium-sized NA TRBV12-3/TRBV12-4 TGTGCCAGCAGTTCCCCTAGGGGGGGGCGTTATGAGCAGTTCTTC CASSSPRGGRYEQFF
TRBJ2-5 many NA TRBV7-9 TGTGCCAGCAGCCAATACCCGGAGACCCAGTACTTC CASSQYPETQYF
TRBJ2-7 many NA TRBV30 TGTGCCTGGAGTGTGTTAGCGCCCTCCTACGAGCAGTACTTC CAWSVLAPSYEQYF
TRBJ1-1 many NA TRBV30 TGTGCCTGGGGACCGGGGCCGGGCAACACTGAAGCTTTCTTT CAWGPGPGNTEAFF
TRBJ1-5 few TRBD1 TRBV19 TGTGCCAGTAGTTCTACAGGGGCCTGGGGGGGCAATCAGCCCCAGCATTTT CASSSTGAWGGNQPQHF
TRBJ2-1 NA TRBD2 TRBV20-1 TGCAGTGCACTCGGGACTAGCGGGGTACCCGAGCAGTTCTTC CSALGTSGVPEQFF
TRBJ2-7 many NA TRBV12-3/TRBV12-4 TGTGCCAGCAGTTTAACCGCCCCGGGGGAGCAGTACTTC CASSLTAPGEQYF
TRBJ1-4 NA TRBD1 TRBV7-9 TGTGCCAGCAGCGTCGGGACAGGCAATGAAAAACTGTTTTTT CASSVGTGNEKLFF
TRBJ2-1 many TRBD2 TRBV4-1 TGCGCCAGCAGCCAAGATAGCTGGACTAGCTTCGGTGAGCAGTTCTTC CASSQDSWTSFGEQFF
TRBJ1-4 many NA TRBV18 TGTGCCAGCTCATCCCGGGACGGAGAAAAACTGTTTTTT CASSSRDGEKLFF
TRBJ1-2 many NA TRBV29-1 TGCAGCGTTGAAGATCATCCAGGGGCTGGCTACACCTTC CSVEDHPGAGYTF
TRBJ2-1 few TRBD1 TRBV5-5 TGTGCCAGCAGCTTAACGGGACAGCAGTTATACAATGAGCAGTTCTTC CASSLTGQQLYNEQFF
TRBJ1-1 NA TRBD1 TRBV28 TGTGCCAGCACTCGGGGACAGGCGCACACTGAAGCTTTCTTT CASTRGQAHTEAFF
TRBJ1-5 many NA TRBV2 TGTGCCAGCAGTGGAGGCAGGGTAGACAATCAGCCCCAGCATTTT CASSGGRVDNQPQHF
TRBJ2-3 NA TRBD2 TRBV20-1 TGCAGTGCTCCGACCGGGTTGGCGGGGGAAGCAGATACGCAGTATTTT CSAPTGLAGEADTQYF
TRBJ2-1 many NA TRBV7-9 TGTGCCAGCAGCTTACGCGGGGATTTCTACAATGAGCAGTTCTTC CASSLRGDFYNEQFF
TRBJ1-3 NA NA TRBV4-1 TGCGCCAGCAGCCAAGGTCCCAGGAACACCATATATTTT CASSQGPRNTIYF
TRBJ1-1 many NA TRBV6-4 TGTGCCAGCAGAGGGGACGCCTCGGCCACTGAAGCTTTCTTT CASRGDASATEAFF
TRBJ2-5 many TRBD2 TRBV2 TGTGCCAGCAGTGAAGCGTTTAGCGGGGGGGCTGGAGAGACCCAGTACTTC CASSEAFSGGAGETQYF
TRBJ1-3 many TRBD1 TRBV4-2 TGTGCCAGCAGCCAAGAGGGGGACAGTGGAAACACCATATATTTT CASSQEGDSGNTIYF
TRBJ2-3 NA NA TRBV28 TGTGCCAGCAGTCCTAACGGGGGCCCAGATACGCAGTATTTT CASSPNGGPDTQYF
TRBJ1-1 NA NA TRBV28 TGTGCCAGCAGTGGTGGGGTGGGGTTGAACACTGAAGCTTTCTTT CASSGGVGLNTEAFF
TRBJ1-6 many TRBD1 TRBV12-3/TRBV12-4 TGTGCCAGCAGTTTTATCCGGGGCTTCTGGGACAGGGGCCCCTATAATTCACCCCTCCACTTT CASSFIRGFWDRGPYNSPLHF
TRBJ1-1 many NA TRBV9 TGTGCCAGCAGCGGGGATCCGGGCACTGAAGCTTTCTTT CASSGDPGTEAFF
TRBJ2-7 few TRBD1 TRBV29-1 TGCAGCGTTGAAGGGACAGGGAATCGTCTGTACTTC CSVEGTGNRLYF
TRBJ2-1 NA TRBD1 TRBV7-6 TGTGCCAGCAGCTTAGGGCCAGGGGGCAACAATGAGCAGTTCTTC CASSLGPGGNNEQFF